Each of the 6 T cell receptor beta chains below was sequenced from the same sample in a study of cytomegalovirus exposure and HLA in healthy donors. With 60 Vbeta and 13 Jbeta primers, the PCR was carried out. Measured with immunoSEQ multiplex PCR; TCRdb has only the in-frame clones, and not every one. The sample includes about 210,000 clones, around 76% of them seen just once. The source material was PBMCs. Receptors were obtained from a man aged 40-50 years in good health and CMV-seropositive.

The chain combines TRBV29-1 with TRBJ1-1; TRBD1 agrees at 7 bases. The CDR3 contains 12 residues. V was clipped by 6 bases and J by 3 bases; unmatched bases: 4. Per germline, CDR1 SQVTM and CDR2 ANQGSEA. The CDR3 DNA sequence: TGCAGCGTACTAGACAGGGACACTGAAGCTTTCTTT. It encodes CSVLDRDTEAFF.

J is TRBJ2-3 and V is TRBV27, with 9 bases fitting TRBD1. Trimming cost V 8 bases and J 2 bases; bases outside gene matches: 8. The germline CDR1 and CDR2 sequences are MNHEY and SMNVEV (reference sequence). There are 15 residues in the CDR3. The CDR3 here is CASGAGTGPTDTQYF. The DNA of the CDR3 is TGTGCCAGCGGGGCAGGGACAGGGCCCACAGATACGCAGTATTTT.

This chain connects TRBV5-1 to TRBJ2-2; D is unclear. In germline, CDR1 is SGHRS, CDR2 YFSETQ. Between the trimmed V and J ends, which lost 2 bases and 8 bases, there was a span of 4 bases. This CDR3 has 11 amino acids. The CDR3 DNA reads as TGCGCCAGCAGCTTCAGTGGGGAGCTGTTTTTT. Protein: CASSFSGELFF.

This rearrangement joins TRBV4-2 to TRBJ2-3; 7 bases are shared with TRBD2. The V segment lost 0 bases and the J segment 3 bases; nucleotides outside the gene matches: 6. The CDR3 is 16 residues long. The V gene's germline CDR1 is LGHNA and CDR2 YNFKEQ. CDR3 region: CASSQDYGRRTDTQYF. The CDR3 nucleotides are TGTGCCAGCAGCCAAGATTACGGGAGGCGAACAGATACGCAGTATTTT.

The rearrangement uses TRBV11-3 and TRBJ1-2; D remains unclear. V was pared by 2 bases and J by 4 bases, with 11 bases between. The length of the CDR3 is 14 residues. Looked up from germline, CDR1 is SGHNT and CDR2 is YENEEA. This CDR3 is CASSLLGGGYGYTF. The DNA of the CDR3 is TGTGCCAGCAGCTTATTAGGAGGCGGCTATGGCTACACCTTC.

J is TRBJ2-5 and V is TRBV6-6; 9 bases fit TRBD2. The CDR3 length is 14 residues. Trimming cost V 6 bases and J 5 bases; bases outside gene matches: 7. Germline assignment: CDR1 MNHNY and CDR2 SVGAGI (reference sequence). DNA for the CDR3: TGTGCCAGCAGACTTTTAGCGGGAGTGGAGACCCAGTACTTC. It codes for CASRLLAGVETQYF.